These 2 T cell receptor beta chains came from one sample sequenced in a study of human T cells and chemical hapten exposure. TCRdb recomputed calls from the RACE reads with MiXCR, one row per CDR3 protein. The sample holds about 380,000 distinct CDR3 sequences, around 6% seen once. The time point denotes: patch test 2, 6 weeks after DPC sensitization. Treatment of the sample: therapeutic diphenylcyclopropenone sensitization with weekly scalp DPC. This specimen was whole blood, taken in connection with sensitization to the hapten diphenylcyclopropenone (DPC). The receptors come from a woman aged 18-35 years with alopecia areata. Some clones in this sample may be carry-over from other donors' samples.

This clonotype was detected only a few times. V is TRBV20-1 and J is TRBJ2-3; the D is unclear. Per germline, CDR1 DFQATT and CDR2 SNEGSKA (reference sequence). This CDR3 spans 14 amino acids. Trimming shortened V by 0 bases and J by 6 bases, and 13 bases separated the two germline ends. The CDR3 region is CSARDRDLRDTQYF. As DNA, the CDR3 is TGCAGTGCTAGAGACCGAGATCTTAGGGATACGCAGTATTTT.

Ten or more counts support this clonotype. This chain connects TRBV7-9 to TRBJ1-2, with TRBD1 as a possible D gene (5 bases). Germline loops: CDR1 SEHNR, CDR2 FQNEAQ (reference sequence). There are 13 residues in the CDR3. With 5 bases removed from V and 3 bases from J, the gap between germline ends came to 10 bases. The CDR3 region is CASSHGTDYGYTF. In DNA, the CDR3 is TGTGCCAGCAGCCATGGGACCGACTATGGCTACACCTTC.